Sequencing of this T cell receptor (beta chain) was carried out in a study of beta chain features in type 1 diabetes. Notes on the study in general: Patients with type 1 diabetes carried fewer insertions and had more deletions at their VDJ junctions. Unsettled here was the matter of whether HLA type influences TCRB rearrangement. Possible PCR preference for shorter templates applied equally to patients and controls.

Every isolated RNA sample was fully reverse transcribed, so sequencing captured expressed TCRB transcripts. This table comes from immunoSEQ multiplex PCR, and its TCRdb copy is limited to in-frame clones, with some not included. This table has approximately 37,000 clones, 64% appearing once. Trimming pared 3 bases from V and 0 bases from J, leaving 16 bases between. This CDR3 has 16 residues. Germline lookup yields CDR1 SQVTM and CDR2 ANQGSEA. Points on this clone: What it recognizes is unknown.

This receptor was identified in a woman between 25 and 40 years old in good health. The rearrangement links TRBV29-1 to TRBJ2-3; D perhaps matches TRBD2 (5 bases). Material: Tregs from blood. CDR3 sequence reads: CSVEAGMGTSTDTQYF. In DNA form, the CDR3 reads TGCAGCGTTGAGGCCGGGATGGGAACTAGCACAGATACGCAGTATTTT.